The rows below give T cell receptor beta chains drawn from one sample of a study of T cell responses to AZD1222 COVID-19 vaccine. TCRdb's copy holds only in-frame clones and misses some; the assay was immunoSEQ multiplex PCR. The sample carries some 150,000 clones, 90% to 95% recorded once. The sample in question was peripheral blood, obtained on day 0 of MenACWY control vaccination. These receptors were collected from an adult in good health. CDR3s include the opening cysteine and the closing phenylalanine or tryptophan. The order of the fields is clone size, J gene, D gene, V gene, CDR3 protein, CDR3 DNA. The D gene is left open where the match is weak. Size is stated for part of the rows, as once, few or many counts, or as a class when the clone is expanded.

- | TRBJ2-2 | - | TRBV5-5 | CASSLGRVGTGELFF | TGTGCCAGCAGCTTGGGCCGGGTAGGAACCGGGGAGCTGTTTTTT
- | TRBJ1-4 | - | TRBV20-1 | CSASTANEKLFF | TGCAGTGCTAGTACGGCTAATGAAAAACTGTTTTTT
- | TRBJ2-2 | - | TRBV2 | CASSRDFLNTGELFF | TGTGCCAGCAGCCGGGACTTCTTGAACACCGGGGAGCTGTTTTTT
- | TRBJ1-5 | TRBD1 | TRBV5-1 | CASSPGTGDQPQHF | TGCGCCAGCAGCCCTGGGACAGGGGATCAGCCCCAGCATTTT
- | TRBJ1-1 | - | TRBV5-8 | CASSLASRLNTEAFF | TGTGCCAGCAGCTTGGCCTCCAGGTTGAACACTGAAGCTTTCTTT
- | TRBJ2-7 | - | TRBV4-2 | CASSQDPLNYEQYF | TGTGCCAGCAGCCAAGATCCCTTGAACTACGAGCAGTACTTC
- | TRBJ1-4 | TRBD1 | TRBV6-5 | CASTGTGVVEKLFF | TGTGCCAGCACCGGGACAGGGGTGGTAGAAAAACTGTTTTTT
- | TRBJ2-5 | TRBD2 | TRBV9 | CASSVGNSGGQETQYF | TGTGCCAGCAGCGTAGGTAATAGCGGGGGGCAAGAGACCCAGTACTTC
- | TRBJ2-3 | - | TRBV28 | CASSFRKTDTQYF | TGTGCCAGCAGTTTCCGGAAAACAGATACGCAGTATTTT
- | TRBJ1-1 | - | TRBV7-3 | CASSLNSLNTEAFF | TGTGCCAGCAGCTTAAACAGCCTTAACACTGAAGCTTTCTTT
- | TRBJ2-1 | - | TRBV10-3 | CAISERGDASNEQFF | TGTGCCATCAGTGAGAGGGGGGACGCCTCCAATGAGCAGTTCTTC
- | TRBJ1-6 | - | TRBV4-1 | CASSLTPGQRRSSYNSPLHF | TGCGCCAGCAGCTTAACTCCGGGACAACGAAGGAGCTCCTATAATTCACCCCTCCACTTT
- | TRBJ1-1 | - | TRBV3-1/TRBV3-2 | CATRMGNTEAFF | TGTGCCACCCGAATGGGGAACACTGAAGCTTTCTTT
- | TRBJ1-2 | - | TRBV19 | CASSRPEGNGYTF | TGTGCCAGTAGTCGCCCAGAGGGGAATGGCTACACCTTC
- | TRBJ1-1 | - | TRBV12-3/TRBV12-4 | CASSWGYTEAFF | TGTGCCAGCAGTTGGGGGTACACTGAAGCTTTCTTT
- | TRBJ2-7 | - | TRBV28 | CASRDRDPEQYF | TGTGCCAGCAGAGACCGGGACCCGGAGCAGTACTTC
- | TRBJ2-3 | - | TRBV11-3 | CASSHLASGDTQYF | TGTGCCAGCAGCCATCTAGCGAGTGGAGATACGCAGTATTTT
- | TRBJ1-5 | TRBD1 | TRBV7-2 | CASSLAGQVNQPQHF | TGTGCCAGCAGCTTAGCTGGACAGGTCAATCAGCCCCAGCATTTT
- | TRBJ2-1 | TRBD2 | TRBV4-1 | CASSQAPLLGLAGEGSYNEQFF | TGCGCCAGCAGCCAGGCCCCCCTCCTCGGACTAGCGGGAGAGGGGTCCTACAATGAGCAGTTCTTC
- | TRBJ2-5 | TRBD2 | TRBV6-6 | CASRWGGETQYF | TGTGCCAGCAGGTGGGGGGGAGAGACCCAGTACTTC
- | TRBJ2-1 | TRBD2 | TRBV7-3 | CASSQTSGTEQFF | TGTGCCAGCAGCCAGACTAGCGGAACTGAGCAGTTCTTC
- | TRBJ1-4 | - | TRBV6-5 | CASSDEKLFF | TGTGCCAGCAGCGATGAAAAACTGTTTTTT
- | TRBJ2-7 | - | TRBV6-5 | CASSLRLNSYEQYF | TGTGCCAGCAGCCTCAGACTCAACTCCTACGAGCAGTACTTC
once | TRBJ1-6 | - | TRBV11-2 | CASSLEPGQNSPLHF | TGTGCCAGCAGCTTAGAGCCGGGACAAAATTCACCCCTCCACTTT
- | TRBJ1-3 | - | TRBV7-9 | CASSLVRYRSSGNTIYF | TGTGCCAGCAGCTTAGTAAGGTACAGGAGCTCTGGAAACACCATATATTTT
- | TRBJ1-1 | - | TRBV28 | CASSLTGDTEAFF | TGTGCCAGCAGTTTAACGGGGGACACTGAAGCTTTCTTT
- | TRBJ1-2 | - | TRBV19 | CASSNGESFLSYGYTF | TGTGCCAGTAGTAACGGAGAATCCTTTCTCTCCTATGGCTACACCTTC
- | TRBJ1-2 | TRBD1 | TRBV29-1 | CSVDTGDGLRGYTF | TGCAGCGTTGATACAGGGGACGGGCTACGTGGCTACACCTTC
- | TRBJ1-5 | TRBD1 | TRBV18 | CASSPLDRGQPQHF | TGTGCCAGCTCACCACTAGACAGGGGTCAGCCCCAGCATTTT
- | TRBJ1-6 | - | TRBV5-4 | CASSSTGLFNSPLHF | TGTGCCAGCAGCAGTACAGGGCTTTTCAATTCACCCCTCCACTTT
- | TRBJ2-7 | TRBD1 | TRBV6-5 | CATSRQGGPYEQYF | TGTGCCACTTCGAGACAGGGCGGACCCTACGAGCAGTACTTC
- | TRBJ1-1 | - | TRBV6-5 | CASREIIEAFF | TGTGCCAGCAGGGAGATAATTGAAGCTTTCTTT
- | TRBJ2-1 | - | TRBV24-1 | CATSAGTYNEQFF | TGTGCCACCAGTGCCGGGACCTACAATGAGCAGTTCTTC
- | TRBJ2-3 | - | TRBV7-9 | CASSVPPGPQYF | TGTGCCAGCAGCGTCCCTCCGGGGCCCCAGTATTTT
- | TRBJ2-7 | - | TRBV5-1 | CASSPGSTVTYEQYF | TGCGCCAGCAGCCCGGGTTCGACAGTCACCTACGAGCAGTACTTC
- | TRBJ2-7 | - | TRBV9 | CASSVDVGRDEQYF | TGTGCCAGCAGCGTAGATGTGGGACGGGACGAGCAGTACTTC
- | TRBJ1-1 | - | TRBV10-2 | CASNNDRNTEAFF | TGCGCCAGCAATAACGACAGGAACACTGAAGCTTTCTTT
once | TRBJ2-1 | TRBD2 | TRBV14 | CASSQLSFTGTSGRDNEQFF | TGTGCCAGCAGCCAACTATCCTTTACCGGGACTAGCGGGAGGGATAATGAGCAGTTCTTC
- | TRBJ2-5 | - | TRBV24-1 | CATTSGGTQYF | TGTGCCACTACCTCCGGCGGGACCCAGTACTTC
- | TRBJ2-7 | TRBD1 | TRBV18 | CASSTSTGQGSEQYF | TGTGCCAGCTCAACCAGCACCGGACAGGGATCCGAGCAGTACTTC
many | TRBJ2-1 | - | TRBV20-1 | CSAGINEQFF | TGCAGTGCTGGAATTAATGAGCAGTTCTTC
- | TRBJ2-7 | - | TRBV7-2 | CASSLVGRNEQYF | TGTGCCAGCAGCTTAGTGGGGCGTAACGAGCAGTACTTC
- | TRBJ1-5 | - | TRBV5-4 | CASSLGGAGNQPQHF | TGTGCCAGCAGCTTGGGCGGGGCCGGTAATCAGCCCCAGCATTTT
- | TRBJ1-3 | - | TRBV9 | CASSVGGPGNTIYF | TGTGCCAGCAGCGTAGGGGGCCCTGGAAACACCATATATTTT
- | TRBJ1-2 | TRBD1 | TRBV6-5 | CASSPGGGYTF | TGTGCCAGCAGTCCAGGGGGGGGCTACACCTTC
- | TRBJ2-5 | TRBD1 | TRBV19 | CASSIARGETQYF | TGTGCCAGTAGTATAGCCAGGGGGGAGACCCAGTACTTC
- | TRBJ1-1 | - | TRBV3-1/TRBV3-2 | CASSQGGPSTEAFF | TGTGCCAGCAGCCAAGGGGGGCCTAGCACTGAAGCTTTCTTT
- | TRBJ2-7 | TRBD2 | TRBV2 | CASRGLAGVYEQYF | TGTGCCAGCAGGGGCCTAGCGGGAGTATACGAGCAGTACTTC
- | TRBJ1-2 | TRBD1 | TRBV5-1 | CASSDRQGANYGYTF | TGCGCCAGCAGCGATAGACAGGGGGCCAACTATGGCTACACCTTC
- | TRBJ1-1 | - | TRBV19 | CASSIWARAGEGPNTEAFF | TGTGCCAGTAGTATATGGGCCCGGGCAGGGGAGGGGCCGAACACTGAAGCTTTCTTT